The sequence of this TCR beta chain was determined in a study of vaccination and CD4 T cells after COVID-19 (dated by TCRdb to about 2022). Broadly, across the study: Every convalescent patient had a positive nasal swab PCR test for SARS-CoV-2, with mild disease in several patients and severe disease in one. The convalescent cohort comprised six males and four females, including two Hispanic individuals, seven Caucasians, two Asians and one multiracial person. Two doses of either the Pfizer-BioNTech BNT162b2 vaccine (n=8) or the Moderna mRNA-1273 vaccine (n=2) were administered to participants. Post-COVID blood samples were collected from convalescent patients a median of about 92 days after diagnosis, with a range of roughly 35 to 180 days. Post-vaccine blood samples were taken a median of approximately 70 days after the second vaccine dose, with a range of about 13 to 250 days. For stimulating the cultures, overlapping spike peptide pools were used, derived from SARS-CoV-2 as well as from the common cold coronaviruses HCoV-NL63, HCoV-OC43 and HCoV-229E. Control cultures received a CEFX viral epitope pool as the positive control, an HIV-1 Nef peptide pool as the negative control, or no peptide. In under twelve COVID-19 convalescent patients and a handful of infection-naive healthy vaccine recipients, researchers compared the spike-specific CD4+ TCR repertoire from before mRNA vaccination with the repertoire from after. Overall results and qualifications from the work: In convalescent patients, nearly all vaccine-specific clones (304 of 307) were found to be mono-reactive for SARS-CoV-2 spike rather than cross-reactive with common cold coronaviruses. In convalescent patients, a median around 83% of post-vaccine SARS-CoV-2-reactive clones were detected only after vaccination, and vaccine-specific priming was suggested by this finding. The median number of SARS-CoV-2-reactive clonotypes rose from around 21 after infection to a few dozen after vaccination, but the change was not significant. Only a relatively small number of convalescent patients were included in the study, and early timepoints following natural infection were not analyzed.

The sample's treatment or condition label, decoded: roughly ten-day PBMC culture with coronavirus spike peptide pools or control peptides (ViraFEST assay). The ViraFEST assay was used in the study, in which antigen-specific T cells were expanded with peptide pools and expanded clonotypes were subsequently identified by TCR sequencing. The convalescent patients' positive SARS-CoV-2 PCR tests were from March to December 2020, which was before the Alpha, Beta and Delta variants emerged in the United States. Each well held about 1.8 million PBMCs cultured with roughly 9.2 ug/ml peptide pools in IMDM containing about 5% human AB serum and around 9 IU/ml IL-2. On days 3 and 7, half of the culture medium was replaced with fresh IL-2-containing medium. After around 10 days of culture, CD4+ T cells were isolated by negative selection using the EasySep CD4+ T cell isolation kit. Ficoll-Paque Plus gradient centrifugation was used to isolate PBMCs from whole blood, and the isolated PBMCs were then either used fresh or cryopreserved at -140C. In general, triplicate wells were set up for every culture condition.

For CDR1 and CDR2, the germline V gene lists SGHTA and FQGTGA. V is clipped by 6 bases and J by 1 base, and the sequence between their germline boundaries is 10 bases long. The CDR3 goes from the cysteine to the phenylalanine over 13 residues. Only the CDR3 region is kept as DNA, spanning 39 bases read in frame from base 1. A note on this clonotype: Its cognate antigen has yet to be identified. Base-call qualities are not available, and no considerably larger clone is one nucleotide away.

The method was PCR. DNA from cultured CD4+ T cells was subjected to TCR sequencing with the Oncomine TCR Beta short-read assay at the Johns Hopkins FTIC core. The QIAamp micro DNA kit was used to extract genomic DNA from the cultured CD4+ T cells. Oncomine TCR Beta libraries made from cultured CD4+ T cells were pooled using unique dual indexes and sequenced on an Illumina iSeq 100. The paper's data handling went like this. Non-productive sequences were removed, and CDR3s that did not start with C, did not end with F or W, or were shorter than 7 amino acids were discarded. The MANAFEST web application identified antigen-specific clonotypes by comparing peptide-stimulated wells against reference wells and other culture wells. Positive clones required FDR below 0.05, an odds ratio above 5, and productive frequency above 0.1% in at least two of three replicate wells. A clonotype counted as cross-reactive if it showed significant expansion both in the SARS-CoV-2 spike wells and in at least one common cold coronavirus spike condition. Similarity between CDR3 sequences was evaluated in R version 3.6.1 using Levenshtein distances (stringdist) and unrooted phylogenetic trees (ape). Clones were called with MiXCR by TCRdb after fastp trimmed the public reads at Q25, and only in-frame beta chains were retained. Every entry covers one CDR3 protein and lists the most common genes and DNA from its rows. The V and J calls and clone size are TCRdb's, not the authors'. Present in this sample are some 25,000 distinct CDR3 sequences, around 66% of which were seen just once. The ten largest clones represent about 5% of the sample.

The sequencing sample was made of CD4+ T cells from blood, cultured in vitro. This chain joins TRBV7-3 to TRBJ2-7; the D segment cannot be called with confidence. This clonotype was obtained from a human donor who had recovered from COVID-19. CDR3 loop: CASSPSGSYEQYF. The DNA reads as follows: TGTGCCAGCAGTCCAAGTGGGTCCTACGAGCAGTACTTC. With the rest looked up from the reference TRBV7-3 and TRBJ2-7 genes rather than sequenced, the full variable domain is GAGVSQTPSNKVTEKGKYVELRCDPISGHTALYWYRQSLGQGPEFLIYFQGTGAADDSGLPNDRFFAVRPEGSVSTLKIQRTERGDSAVYLCASSPSGSYEQYFGPGTRLTVT.